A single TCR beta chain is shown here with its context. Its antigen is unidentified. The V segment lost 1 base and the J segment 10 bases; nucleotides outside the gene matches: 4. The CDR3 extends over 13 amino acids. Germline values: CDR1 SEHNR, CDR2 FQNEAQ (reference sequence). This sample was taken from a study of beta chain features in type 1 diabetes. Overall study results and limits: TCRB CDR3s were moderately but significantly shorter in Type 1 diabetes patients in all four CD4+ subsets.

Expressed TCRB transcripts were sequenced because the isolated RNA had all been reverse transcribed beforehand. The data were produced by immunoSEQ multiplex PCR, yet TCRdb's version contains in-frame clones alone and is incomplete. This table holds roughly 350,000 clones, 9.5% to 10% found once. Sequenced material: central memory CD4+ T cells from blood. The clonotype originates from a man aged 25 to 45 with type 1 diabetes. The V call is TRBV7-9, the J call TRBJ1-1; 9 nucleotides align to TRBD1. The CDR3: CASSLGRGQGAFF. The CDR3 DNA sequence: TGTGCCAGCAGCTTAGGGCGGGGACAGGGAGCTTTCTTT.